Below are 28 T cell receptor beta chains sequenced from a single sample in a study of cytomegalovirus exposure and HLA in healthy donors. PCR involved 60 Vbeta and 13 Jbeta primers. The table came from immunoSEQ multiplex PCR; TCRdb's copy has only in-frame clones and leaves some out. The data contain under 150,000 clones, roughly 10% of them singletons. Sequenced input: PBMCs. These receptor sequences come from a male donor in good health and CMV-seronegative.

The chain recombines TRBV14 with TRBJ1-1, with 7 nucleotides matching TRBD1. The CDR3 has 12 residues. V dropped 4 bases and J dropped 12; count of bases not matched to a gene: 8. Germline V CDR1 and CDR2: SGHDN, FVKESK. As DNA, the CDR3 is TGTGCCAGCAGCCGTGATAGGGGGCGGACTTTCTTT. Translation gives CASSRDRGRTFF.

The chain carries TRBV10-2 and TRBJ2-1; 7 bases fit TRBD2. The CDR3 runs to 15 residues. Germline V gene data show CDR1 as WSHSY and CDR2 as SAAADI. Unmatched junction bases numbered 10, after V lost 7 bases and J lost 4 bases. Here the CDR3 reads CASKGPRGTYNEQFF. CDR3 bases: TGCGCCAGCAAGGGTCCGCGGGGGACTTACAATGAGCAGTTCTTC.

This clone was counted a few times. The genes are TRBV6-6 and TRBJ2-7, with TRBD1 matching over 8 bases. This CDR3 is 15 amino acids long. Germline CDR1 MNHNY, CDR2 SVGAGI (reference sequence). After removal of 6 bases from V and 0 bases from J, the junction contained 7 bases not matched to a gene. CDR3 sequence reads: CASRDDRGISYEQYF. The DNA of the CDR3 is TGTGCCAGCAGGGATGACAGGGGAATCTCCTACGAGCAGTACTTC.

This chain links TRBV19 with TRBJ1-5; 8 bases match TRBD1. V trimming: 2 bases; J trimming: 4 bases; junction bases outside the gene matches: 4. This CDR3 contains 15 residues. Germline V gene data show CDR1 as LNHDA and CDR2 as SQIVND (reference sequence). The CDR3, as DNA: TGTGCCAGTAGTATAAGGACAGGGTGGAATCAGCCCCAGCATTTT. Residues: CASSIRTGWNQPQHF.

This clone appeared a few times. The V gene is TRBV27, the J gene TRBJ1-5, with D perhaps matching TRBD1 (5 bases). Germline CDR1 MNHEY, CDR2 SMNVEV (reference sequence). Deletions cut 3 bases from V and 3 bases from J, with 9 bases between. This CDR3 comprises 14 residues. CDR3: CASSLAGLNQPQHF. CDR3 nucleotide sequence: TGTGCCAGCAGTTTGGCGGGACTCAATCAGCCCCAGCATTTT.

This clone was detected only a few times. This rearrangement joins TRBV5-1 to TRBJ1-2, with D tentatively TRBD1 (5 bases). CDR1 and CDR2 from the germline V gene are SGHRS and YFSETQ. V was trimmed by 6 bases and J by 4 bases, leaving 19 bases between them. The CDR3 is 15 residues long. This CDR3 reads CASTRSSGELYGYTF. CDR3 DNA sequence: TGCGCCAGCACCCGTAGCTCGGGGGAACTCTATGGCTACACCTTC.

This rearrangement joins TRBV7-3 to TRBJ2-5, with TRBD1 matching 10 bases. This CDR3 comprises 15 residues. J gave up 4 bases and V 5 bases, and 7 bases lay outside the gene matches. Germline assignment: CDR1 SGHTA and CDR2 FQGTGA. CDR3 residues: CASSLAGTGVETQYF. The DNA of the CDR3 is TGTGCCAGCAGCCTGGCCGGGACAGGGGTAGAGACCCAGTACTTC.

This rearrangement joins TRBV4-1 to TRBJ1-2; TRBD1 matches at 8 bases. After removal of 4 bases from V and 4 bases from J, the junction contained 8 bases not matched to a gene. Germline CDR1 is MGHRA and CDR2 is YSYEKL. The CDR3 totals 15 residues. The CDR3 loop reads CASSRDRDRLYGYTF. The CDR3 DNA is TGCGCCAGCAGCCGAGACCGGGACAGGCTCTATGGCTACACCTTC.

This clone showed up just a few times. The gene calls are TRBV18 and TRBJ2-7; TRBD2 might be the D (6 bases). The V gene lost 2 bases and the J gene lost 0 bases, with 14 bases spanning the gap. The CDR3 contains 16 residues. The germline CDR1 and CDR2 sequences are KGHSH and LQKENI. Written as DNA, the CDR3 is TGTGCCAGCTCACCAAGGGGCGGGGTAAGCTCCTACGAGCAGTACTTC. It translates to CASSPRGGVSSYEQYF.

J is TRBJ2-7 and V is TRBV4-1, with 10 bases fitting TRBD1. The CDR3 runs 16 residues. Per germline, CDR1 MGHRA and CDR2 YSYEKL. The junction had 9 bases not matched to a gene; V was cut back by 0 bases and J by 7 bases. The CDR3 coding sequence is TGCGCCAGCAGCCAAGAAATAGGGACAGGGGTTTGGGAGCAGTACTTC. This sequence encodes CASSQEIGTGVWEQYF.

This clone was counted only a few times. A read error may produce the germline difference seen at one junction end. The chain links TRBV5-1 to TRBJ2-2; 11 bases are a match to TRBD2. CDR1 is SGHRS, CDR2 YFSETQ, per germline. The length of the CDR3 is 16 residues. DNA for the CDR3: TGCGCCAGCAGCTTTCCTAGCGGGGGGAACGCCGGGGAGCTGTTTTTT. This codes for CASSFPSGGNAGELFF.

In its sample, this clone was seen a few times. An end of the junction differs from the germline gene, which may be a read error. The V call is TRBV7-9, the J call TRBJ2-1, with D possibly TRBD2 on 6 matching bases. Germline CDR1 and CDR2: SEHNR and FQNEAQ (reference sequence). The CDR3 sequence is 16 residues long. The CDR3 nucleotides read TGTGTCAGCAGCTCTCATTTACGGGACTCCGCCATGGAGCAGTTCTTC. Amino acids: CVSSSHLRDSAMEQFF.

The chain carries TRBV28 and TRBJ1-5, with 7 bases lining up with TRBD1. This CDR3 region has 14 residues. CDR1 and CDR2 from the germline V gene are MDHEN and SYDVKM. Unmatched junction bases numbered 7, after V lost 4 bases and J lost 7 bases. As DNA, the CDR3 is TGTGCCAGCAGTTACCAGGGGGTGGGGCAGCCCCAGCATTTT. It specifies CASSYQGVGQPQHF.

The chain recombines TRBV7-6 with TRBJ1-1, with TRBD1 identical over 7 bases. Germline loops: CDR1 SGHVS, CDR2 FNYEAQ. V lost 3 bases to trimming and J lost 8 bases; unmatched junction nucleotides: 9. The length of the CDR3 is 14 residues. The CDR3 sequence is CASSFAGTDKEAFF. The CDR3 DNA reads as TGTGCCAGCAGCTTCGCCGGGACAGACAAAGAAGCTTTCTTT.

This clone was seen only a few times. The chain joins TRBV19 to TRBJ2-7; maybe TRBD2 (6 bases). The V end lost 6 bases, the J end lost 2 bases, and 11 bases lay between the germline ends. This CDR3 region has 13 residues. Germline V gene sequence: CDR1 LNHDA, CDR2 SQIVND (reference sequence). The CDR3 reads CASSGSGPYEQYF. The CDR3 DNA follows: TGTGCCAGTAGCGGGAGCGGTCCCTACGAGCAGTACTTC.

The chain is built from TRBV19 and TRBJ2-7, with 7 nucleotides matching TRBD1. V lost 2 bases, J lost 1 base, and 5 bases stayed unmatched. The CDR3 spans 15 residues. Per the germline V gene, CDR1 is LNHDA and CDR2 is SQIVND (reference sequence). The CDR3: CASSIRDSRSYEQYF. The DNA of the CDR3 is TGTGCCAGTAGTATAAGGGACAGTCGGTCCTACGAGCAGTACTTC.

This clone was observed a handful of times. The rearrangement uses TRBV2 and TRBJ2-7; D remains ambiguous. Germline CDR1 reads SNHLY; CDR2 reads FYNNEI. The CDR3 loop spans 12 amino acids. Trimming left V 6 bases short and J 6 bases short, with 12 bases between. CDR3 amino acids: CASSYTSGEQYF. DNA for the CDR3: TGTGCCAGCAGCTATACATCAGGCGAGCAGTACTTC.

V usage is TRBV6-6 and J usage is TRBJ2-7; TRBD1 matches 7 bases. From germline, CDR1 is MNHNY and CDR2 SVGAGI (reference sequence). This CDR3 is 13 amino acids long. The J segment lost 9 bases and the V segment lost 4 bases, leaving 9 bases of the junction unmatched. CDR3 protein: CASSSPDRERQYF. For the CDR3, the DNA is TGTGCCAGCAGTTCCCCAGACAGGGAAAGGCAGTACTTC.

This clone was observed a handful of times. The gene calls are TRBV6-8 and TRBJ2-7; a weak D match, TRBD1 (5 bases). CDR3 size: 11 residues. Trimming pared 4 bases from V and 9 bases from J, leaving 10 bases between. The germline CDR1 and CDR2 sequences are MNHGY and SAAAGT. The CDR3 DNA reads TGTGCCAGCAGTTCGGTGCAGGGGCAGTACTTC. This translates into CASSSVQGQYF.

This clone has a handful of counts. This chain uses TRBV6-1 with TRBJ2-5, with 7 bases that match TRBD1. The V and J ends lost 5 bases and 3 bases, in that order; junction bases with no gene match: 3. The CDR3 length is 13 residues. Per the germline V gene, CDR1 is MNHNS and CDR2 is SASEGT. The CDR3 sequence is CASSSTGEETQYF. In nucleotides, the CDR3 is TGTGCCAGCAGTAGTACAGGGGAAGAGACCCAGTACTTC.

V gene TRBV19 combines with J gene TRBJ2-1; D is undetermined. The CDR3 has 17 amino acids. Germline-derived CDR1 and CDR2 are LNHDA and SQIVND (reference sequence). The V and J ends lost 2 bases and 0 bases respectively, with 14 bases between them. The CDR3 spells CASSIQSGFRSYNEQFF. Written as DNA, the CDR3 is TGTGCCAGTAGTATACAATCCGGGTTTCGCTCCTACAATGAGCAGTTCTTC.

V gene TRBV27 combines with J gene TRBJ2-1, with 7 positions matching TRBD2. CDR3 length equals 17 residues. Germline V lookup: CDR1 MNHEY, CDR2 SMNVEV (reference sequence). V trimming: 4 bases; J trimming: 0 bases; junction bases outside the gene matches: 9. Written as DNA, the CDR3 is TGTGCCAGCAGTTGGGTAGCGGGTGAAAGCTCCTACAATGAGCAGTTCTTC. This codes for CASSWVAGESSYNEQFF.

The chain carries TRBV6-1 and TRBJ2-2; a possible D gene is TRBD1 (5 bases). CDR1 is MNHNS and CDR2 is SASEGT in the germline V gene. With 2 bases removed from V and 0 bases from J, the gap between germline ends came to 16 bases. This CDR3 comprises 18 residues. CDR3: CASSERGRANANTGELFF. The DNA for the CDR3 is TGTGCCAGCAGTGAAAGGGGCAGGGCAAACGCGAACACCGGGGAGCTGTTTTTT.

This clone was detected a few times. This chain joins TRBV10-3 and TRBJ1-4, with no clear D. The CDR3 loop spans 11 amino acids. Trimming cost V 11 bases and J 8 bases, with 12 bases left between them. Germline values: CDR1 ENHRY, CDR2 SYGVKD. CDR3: CAPRGEEKLFF. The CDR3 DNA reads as TGTGCCCCGCGGGGAGAGGAAAAACTGTTTTTT.

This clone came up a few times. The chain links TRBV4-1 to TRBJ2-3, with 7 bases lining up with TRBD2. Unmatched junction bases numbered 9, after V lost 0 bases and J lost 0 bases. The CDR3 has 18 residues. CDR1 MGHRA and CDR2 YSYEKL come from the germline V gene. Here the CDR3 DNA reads TGCGCCAGCAGCCAAGATTTGAGCGAGCGGGAAAGCACAGATACGCAGTATTTT. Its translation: CASSQDLSERESTDTQYF.

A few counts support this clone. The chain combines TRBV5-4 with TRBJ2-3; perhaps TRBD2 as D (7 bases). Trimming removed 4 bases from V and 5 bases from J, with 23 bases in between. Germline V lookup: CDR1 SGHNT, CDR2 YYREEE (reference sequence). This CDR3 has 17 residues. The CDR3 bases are TGTGCCAGCAGCCGGGGGGAAGGGGGGCCGATGGGAGATACGCAGTATTTT. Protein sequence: CASSRGEGGPMGDTQYF.

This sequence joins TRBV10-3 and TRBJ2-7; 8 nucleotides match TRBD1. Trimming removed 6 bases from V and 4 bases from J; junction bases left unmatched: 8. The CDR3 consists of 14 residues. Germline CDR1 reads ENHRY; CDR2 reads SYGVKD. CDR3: CAIRTGTGLYEQYF. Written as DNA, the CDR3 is TGTGCCATCAGGACCGGGACAGGATTGTACGAGCAGTACTTC.

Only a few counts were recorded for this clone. The DNA of the CDR3 is TGCGCCAGCAGCTCAGGACAGGCGAACACTGAAGCTTTCTTT. Amino acids: CASSSGQANTEAFF. The rearrangement links TRBV5-1 to TRBJ1-1, with 7 bases aligning to TRBD1. CDR3 length equals 14 residues. Germline CDR1 is SGHRS and CDR2 is YFSETQ. The ends lost 3 bases at V and 1 base at J; junction bases unmatched: 3.